This section outlines one T cell receptor (beta chain) sequence together with its context. The antigen is undetermined. The CDR3 extends over 14 amino acids. Trimming removed 4 bases at V and 8 bases at J, with 17 bases between. Germline V gives CDR1 MNHNY, CDR2 SVGAGI (reference sequence). This sample was included in a study of graft-versus-host responses after intestinal transplantation. On the study more broadly: Induction using anti-thymocyte globulin, followed by tacrolimus and steroids for 2 to 4 years, was given to all recipients.

TCRdb keeps only in-frame clones here, not all; method: immunoSEQ multiplex PCR. This sample has roughly 100,000 clones; 93% occur once, and the top ten carry more than 0.95%. The material was unstimulated CD8+ T cells sorted from spleen or lymph node cells, obtained before intestinal transplant. V gene TRBV6-6 combines with J gene TRBJ1-2; no clear D gene. The TCR was taken from a human donor who received an intestinal transplant. CDR3 in amino acids: CASSSAYSMWGYTF. In DNA, the CDR3 is TGTGCCAGCAGTTCAGCATACTCGATGTGGGGCTACACCTTC.